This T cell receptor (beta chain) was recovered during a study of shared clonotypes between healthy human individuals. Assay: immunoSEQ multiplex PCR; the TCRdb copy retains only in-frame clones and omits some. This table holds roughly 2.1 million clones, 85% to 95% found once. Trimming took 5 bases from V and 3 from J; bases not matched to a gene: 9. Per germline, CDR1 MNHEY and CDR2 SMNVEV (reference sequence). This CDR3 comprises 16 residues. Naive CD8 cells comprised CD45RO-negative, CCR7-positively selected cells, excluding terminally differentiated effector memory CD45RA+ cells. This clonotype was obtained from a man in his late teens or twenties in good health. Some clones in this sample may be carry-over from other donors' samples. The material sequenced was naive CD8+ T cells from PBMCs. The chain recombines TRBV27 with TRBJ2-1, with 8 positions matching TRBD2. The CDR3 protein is CASSPGAGEYYNEQFF. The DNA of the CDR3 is TGTGCCAGCAGTCCCGGAGCGGGAGAGTACTACAATGAGCAGTTCTTC.